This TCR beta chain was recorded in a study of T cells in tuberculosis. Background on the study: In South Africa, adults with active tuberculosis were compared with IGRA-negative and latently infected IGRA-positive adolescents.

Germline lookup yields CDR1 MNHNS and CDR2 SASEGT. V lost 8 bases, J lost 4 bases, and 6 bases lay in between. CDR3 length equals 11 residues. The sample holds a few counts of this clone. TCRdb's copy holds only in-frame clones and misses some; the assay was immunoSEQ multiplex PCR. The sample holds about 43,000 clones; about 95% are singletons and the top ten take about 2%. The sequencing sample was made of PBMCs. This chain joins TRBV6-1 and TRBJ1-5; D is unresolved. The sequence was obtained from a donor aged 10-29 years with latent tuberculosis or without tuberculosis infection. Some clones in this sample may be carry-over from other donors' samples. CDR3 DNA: TGTGCCAGCGGCGGTAATCAGCCCCAGCATTTT. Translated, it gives CASGGNQPQHF.